Listed here are 17 T cell receptor beta chains from one sample, sequenced in a study of CD8 T cells in Susac syndrome (dated by TCRdb to the late 2010s). The library relied on the immunoSEQ multiplex PCR assay. RNA was extracted using the RNeasy kit, and roughly 0.45 to 1 microgram was reverse transcribed with random hexamers. TCRdb reran the public reads through fastp at Q25 and MiXCR, keeping productive beta chains. Merged by CDR3 protein, the rows form single entries marked with the most common genes and DNA. Within this sample are 140,000 or so distinct CDR3 sequences, with approximately 96% of them counted one time only. Around 0.08% of the sample comes from the top ten. The specimen sequenced was CD4+ T cells from PBMCs. The source of these receptors is a human donor with Susac syndrome.

This chain's CDR3 is CASRVSPLSGQSEAFF. Here the CDR3 DNA reads TGTGCCAGCCGGGTTTCCCCTCTCTCAGGACAGTCTGAAGCTTTCTTT. This chain connects TRBV7-3 to TRBJ1-1; perhaps TRBD1 as D (6 bases). This CDR3 has 16 residues. CDR1 is SGHTA and CDR2 is FQGTGA in the germline V gene. V dropped 8 bases and J dropped 6 bases, with 25 bases sitting between them.

The V gene is TRBV4-1, the J gene TRBJ2-1; the D is unclear. The CDR3 is made up of 16 amino acids. V dropped 0 bases and J dropped 8 bases, with 17 bases sitting between them. Germline CDR1 reads MGHRA; CDR2 reads YSYEKL. The CDR3 DNA sequence: TGCGCCAGCAGCCAAGAGGAAAGGCGGCGCCACGATGAGCAGTTCTTC. Translated, it gives CASSQEERRRHDEQFF.

This CDR3 reads CASSVDEGFRETQYF. The CDR3 DNA sequence: TGTGCCAGCAGCGTAGATGAGGGTTTTAGAGAGACCCAGTACTTC. The V gene is TRBV9, the J gene TRBJ2-5; weak D call: TRBD2 (5 bases). Trimming pared 0 bases from V and 4 bases from J, leaving 13 bases between. Germline-derived CDR1 and CDR2 are SGDLS and YYNGEE. The length of the CDR3 is 15 residues.

The chain employs TRBV9 and TRBJ2-5, with D tentatively TRBD2 (6 bases). The CDR3 length is 16 residues. Germline assignment: CDR1 SGDLS and CDR2 YYNGEE. V was cut by 0 bases and J by 3 bases, with 15 bases left in between. The CDR3 here is CASSVGPMWEEETQYF. The DNA for the CDR3 is TGTGCCAGCAGCGTAGGCCCGATGTGGGAGGAAGAGACCCAGTACTTC.

The genes are TRBV7-8 and TRBJ2-2; the match to TRBD1 covers 8 bases. The CDR3 consists of 16 residues. CDR1 SGHVS and CDR2 FQNEAQ come from the germline V gene. The trim removed 6 bases at V and 4 bases at J, leaving 10 bases unmatched. The CDR3, as DNA: TGTGCCAGCAGACCTCAGGGGGCCGCGGGCACCGGGGAGCTGTTTTTT. The encoded protein is CASRPQGAAGTGELFF.

For the CDR3, the DNA is TGTGCCAGCAGCCAACTGGGACAGACTAACAATGAGCAGTTCTTC. Protein: CASSQLGQTNNEQFF. This sequence joins TRBV4-2 and TRBJ2-1, with 7 nucleotides matching TRBD1. CDR1 LGHNA and CDR2 YNFKEQ come from the germline V gene. Trimming cost V 2 bases and J 5 bases; bases outside gene matches: 6. The CDR3 sequence is 15 residues long.

CDR3 nucleotide sequence: TGCAGTGCCCTGGACAGGGGGGTAGAGACCCAGTACTTC. Encoded protein: CSALDRGVETQYF. This sequence joins TRBV20-1 and TRBJ2-5, with TRBD1 matching 10 bases. This CDR3 region has 13 residues. The germline gives CDR1 DFQATT, CDR2 SNEGSKA (reference sequence). J was trimmed by 4 bases and V by 6 bases; bases with no gene match: 5.

The genes are TRBV4-1 and TRBJ1-1; no clear D gene. From germline, CDR1 is MGHRA and CDR2 YSYEKL. V was trimmed by 0 bases and J by 6 bases, leaving 14 bases between them. The length of the CDR3 is 15 residues. CDR3 DNA sequence: TGCGCCAGCAGCCAAGATGGTAGAGGTATCGCTGAAGCTTTCTTT. Amino acids: CASSQDGRGIAEAFF.

The rearrangement joins TRBV6-5 to TRBJ2-2; D assignment may be TRBD1 or TRBD2 (5 bases each). V was clipped by 7 bases and J by 4 bases, with 16 bases between them. The CDR3 contains 15 residues. CDR1 is MNHEY and CDR2 is SVGAGI in the germline V gene. The DNA of the CDR3 is TGTGCCAGCAAAATCTCAGGGACCAGCACCGGGGAGCTGTTTTTT. It encodes CASKISGTSTGELFF.

This chain uses TRBV3-1 with TRBJ1-1; no firm D call. The germline V gene has CDR1 LGHDT and CDR2 YNNKEL (reference sequence). Trimming took off 6 bases at V and 5 bases at J, with 7 bases between the two ends. The CDR3 runs 11 residues. For the CDR3, the DNA is TGTGCCAGCAGAGGAGGGACTGAAGCTTTCTTT. This translates into CASRGGTEAFF.

The CDR3 is CAIGSVQQTQYF. CDR3 in DNA: TGTGCCATTGGGTCTGTCCAGCAGACCCAGTACTTC. J is TRBJ2-5 and V is TRBV28; D gene ambiguous. V lost 10 bases and J 6 bases, leaving 15 bases between the germline ends. The CDR3 has 12 residues. Germline V lookup: CDR1 MDHEN, CDR2 SYDVKM.

The chain joins TRBV2 to TRBJ1-2, with TRBD1 identical over 8 bases. Germline V gene data show CDR1 as SNHLY and CDR2 as FYNNEI. The CDR3 has 14 residues. Trimming at V came to 5 bases and at J to 7 bases, leaving 9 bases not matched to a gene. CDR3 protein: CASSPTGEIGGYTF. In nucleotides, the CDR3 is TGTGCCAGCAGTCCGACAGGGGAAATAGGTGGCTACACCTTC. The whole variable domain, remainder taken from reference TRBV2 and TRBJ1-2, is EPEVTQTPSHQVTQMGQEVILRCVPISNHLYFYWYRQILGQKVEFLVSFYNNEISEKSEIFDDQFSVERPDGSNFTLKIRSTKLEDSAMYFCASSPTGEIGGYTFGSGTRLTVV.

CDR3: CASSAQVGNTEAFF. CDR3 nucleotides: TGTGCCAGCAGCGCACAGGTCGGGAACACTGAAGCTTTCTTT. V usage is TRBV9 and J usage is TRBJ1-1, with D tentatively TRBD1 (5 bases). The germline gives CDR1 SGDLS, CDR2 YYNGEE. Trimming removed 3 bases at V and 1 base at J, with 10 bases between. There are 14 residues in the CDR3.

The chain carries TRBV14 and TRBJ2-6, with 9 bases that match TRBD2. This CDR3 has 18 amino acids. V dropped 6 bases and J dropped 4; count of bases not matched to a gene: 13. Germline CDR1 and CDR2: SGHDN and FVKESK. The chain's CDR3 is CASRMSGRTIRGANVLTF. CDR3 DNA sequence: TGTGCCAGCAGGATGAGCGGGAGGACCATCAGGGGGGCCAACGTCCTGACTTTC.

V is TRBV14 and J is TRBJ2-1; a weak D match, TRBD2 (7 bases). Germline V gene sequence: CDR1 SGHDN, CDR2 FVKESK. The length of the CDR3 is 15 residues. The V and J ends lost 4 bases and 8 bases respectively, with 18 bases between them. The CDR3 loop is CASSRRDYRGHEQFF. In DNA, the CDR3 is TGTGCCAGCAGCCGGAGGGACTACCGGGGGCATGAGCAGTTCTTC.

The gene calls are TRBV6-2 or TRBV6-3 and TRBJ1-6; D remains unclear. The CDR3 is 13 amino acids. CDR1 and CDR2 from the germline V gene are MNHEY and SVGEGT. Trimming removed 6 bases at V and 10 bases at J, with 13 bases between. The CDR3 nucleotides read TGTGCCAGCAGCCACCTGAACGGGTCACCCCTCCACTTT. Its translation: CASSHLNGSPLHF.

This sequence joins TRBV12-3 or TRBV12-4 and TRBJ1-4, with 8 positions matching TRBD1. This CDR3 is 14 amino acids long. After removal of 7 bases from V and 4 bases from J, the junction contained 5 bases not matched to a gene. The CDR3 spells CASTRTGGNEKLFF. The CDR3 DNA reads TGTGCCAGCACCCGAACAGGGGGTAATGAAAAACTGTTTTTT.